Each of the 18 T cell receptor beta chains below was sequenced from the same sample in a study of human T cells and chemical hapten exposure. Time point defined: patch test 1, 2 weeks after DPC sensitization. Treatment reported: therapeutic diphenylcyclopropenone sensitization with weekly scalp DPC. TCRdb fed the RACE reads into MiXCR, producing one record per CDR3 protein. Here the sample spans 79,000 or so distinct CDR3 sequences, approximately 35% being singletons. Here the sequenced sample was whole blood, taken in connection with sensitization to the hapten diphenylcyclopropenone (DPC). Every receptor here comes from a man aged 40-49 years with alopecia areata. Some clones in this sample may be carry-over from other donors' samples.

The chain combines TRBV20-1 with TRBJ1-5, with D tentatively TRBD1 (6 bases). The CDR3 has 15 amino acids. Germline CDR1 reads DFQATT; CDR2 reads SNEGSKA (reference sequence). The V and J ends lost 5 bases and 1 base respectively, with 15 bases between them. The CDR3 region has the DNA TGCAGTGCTCACAGGGCATGGGGGAGCAATCAGCCCCAGCATTTT. It yields the protein CSAHRAWGSNQPQHF.

The V call is TRBV20-1, the J call TRBJ1-1; D not resolved. The CDR3 spans 13 residues. V was trimmed by 2 bases and J by 1 base, leaving 8 bases between them. CDR1 is DFQATT, CDR2 SNEGSKA, per germline (reference sequence). The DNA of the CDR3 is TGCAGTGCTAGACCGGATTGGAACACTGAAGCTTTCTTT. Its protein is CSARPDWNTEAFF.

The table lists this clonotype with a few counts. The rearrangement uses TRBV7-2 and TRBJ2-7; perhaps TRBD2 as D (5 bases). CDR1 and CDR2 from the germline V gene are SGHTA and FQGNSA. Trimming took 4 bases from V and 9 from J, leaving 19 bases between them. The CDR3 is made up of 14 amino acids. The CDR3 sequence is CASSSAASGFGQYF. The CDR3 DNA sequence: TGTGCCAGCAGCTCCGCTGCCAGCGGCTTTGGGCAGTACTTC.

This chain connects TRBV12-3 or TRBV12-4 to TRBJ2-7; weak D call: TRBD1 (6 bases). Trimming removed 1 base from V and 0 bases from J, with 7 bases in between. The CDR3 loop spans 14 amino acids. The CDR3 coding sequence is TGTGCCAGCAGTTTAGGGACAGTCTCCTACGAGCAGTACTTC. Translation: CASSLGTVSYEQYF.

This clonotype was observed a handful of times. V gene TRBV9 combines with J gene TRBJ1-4; no firm D call. The CDR3 is 13 amino acids. The V gene's germline CDR1 is SGDLS and CDR2 YYNGEE. The V and J ends lost 4 bases and 8 bases respectively, with 12 bases between them. The CDR3 DNA sequence: TGTGCCAGCAGCAGGGCTTTGGAGGAAAAACTGTTTTTT. Translating gives CASSRALEEKLFF. Together with reference TRBV9 and TRBJ1-4, the CDR3 gives the full variable domain: DSGVTQTPKHLITATGQRVTLRCSPRSGDLSVYWYQQSLDQGLQFLIQYYNGEERAKGNILERFSAQQFPDLHSELNLSSLELGDSALYFCASSRALEEKLFFGSGTQLSVL.

The CDR3 loop reads CSAGSWVSNQPQHF. The CDR3 DNA follows: TGCAGTGCTGGATCGTGGGTTAGCAATCAGCCCCAGCATTTT. The chain joins TRBV20-1 to TRBJ1-5; unclear D gene. Trimming left V 5 bases short and J 0 bases short, with 11 bases between. The CDR3 is 14 residues long. Germline V gives CDR1 DFQATT, CDR2 SNEGSKA (reference sequence).

The chain's CDR3 is CASSLDWGADEQYF. The CDR3 DNA reads TGTGCCAGCAGCTTAGACTGGGGCGCTGACGAGCAGTACTTC. This sequence joins TRBV7-9 and TRBJ2-7; D may be TRBD1 (5 bases). There are 14 residues in the CDR3. Germline-derived CDR1 and CDR2 are SEHNR and FQNEAQ (reference sequence). The V end was cut by 1 base, the J end by 5 bases, with 12 bases between.

This clonotype was observed a handful of times. The chain employs TRBV19 and TRBJ2-1, with a possible D match to TRBD2 (5 bases). Germline CDR1 reads LNHDA; CDR2 reads SQIVND (reference sequence). The CDR3 is made up of 13 amino acids. V was clipped by 5 bases and J by 5 bases, with 10 bases between them. CDR3 residues: CASSPTRNNEQFF. Here the CDR3 DNA reads TGTGCCAGTAGTCCAACTAGAAACAATGAGCAGTTCTTC.

The chain recombines TRBV20-1 with TRBJ2-5, with D possibly matching TRBD1 (6 bases). Per germline, CDR1 DFQATT and CDR2 SNEGSKA (reference sequence). Deletions cut 1 base from V and 2 bases from J, with 17 bases between. This CDR3 comprises 16 residues. CDR3 in amino acids: CSARVLKTGKQETQYF. CDR3 coding DNA: TGCAGTGCTAGAGTACTCAAGACAGGAAAACAAGAGACCCAGTACTTC.

In this sample, this clonotype is medium-sized. This chain connects TRBV7-9 to TRBJ2-3; 7 bases match TRBD1. The CDR3 sequence is 16 residues long. Germline CDR1 SEHNR, CDR2 FQNEAQ (reference sequence). Trimming cost V 4 bases and J 3 bases; bases outside gene matches: 10. In DNA, the CDR3 is TGTGCCAGCAGCTCCCGGACAGGCTCGCCAACAGATACGCAGTATTTT. This translates into CASSSRTGSPTDTQYF. The whole variable domain, filled in from reference TRBV7-9 and TRBJ2-3, reads DTGVSQNPRHKITKRGQNVTFRCDPISEHNRLYWYRQTLGQGPEFLTYFQNEAQLEKSRLLSDRFSAERPKGSFSTLEIQRTEQGDSAMYLCASSSRTGSPTDTQYFGPGTRLTVL.

In this sample, this clonotype turned up a few times. The CDR3 loop reads CASSLLTGGLSYEQYF. CDR3 nucleotide sequence: TGTGCCAGCAGTTTATTAACAGGGGGCCTCTCCTACGAGCAGTACTTC. The chain couples TRBV28 to TRBJ2-7; 9 bases map to TRBD1. With V trimmed by 1 base and J by 0 bases, 4 bases remained unmatched. Germline CDR1 reads MDHEN; CDR2 reads SYDVKM. The CDR3 runs 16 residues.

This clonotype was counted between two and nine times. The CDR3 nucleotides are TGCGCCAGCTCCGATCGGGACTACCAAGAGACCCAGTACTTC. Amino acids: CASSDRDYQETQYF. The chain carries TRBV10-2 and TRBJ2-5; D perhaps matches TRBD2 (6 bases). The CDR3 spans 14 residues. Germline V lookup: CDR1 WSHSY, CDR2 SAAADI. The V end lost 8 bases, the J end lost 0 bases, and 13 bases lay between the germline ends.

The V call is TRBV28, the J call TRBJ2-3, with 9 bases that match TRBD2. CDR3 length: 16 amino acids. Trimming took 5 bases from V and 2 from J; bases not matched to a gene: 8. Germline CDR1 MDHEN, CDR2 SYDVKM. Here the CDR3 reads CASSQGTSHPTDTQYF. The CDR3, as DNA: TGTGCCAGCAGTCAAGGGACTAGCCATCCCACAGATACGCAGTATTTT.

This sequence joins TRBV6-6 and TRBJ1-2; unclear D gene. CDR3 length equals 15 residues. Germline V lookup: CDR1 MNHNY, CDR2 SVGAGI (reference sequence). V was pared by 0 bases and J by 2 bases, with 10 bases between. The CDR3 loop is CASSYSINQNYGYTF. The CDR3 DNA reads as TGTGCCAGCAGTTACTCGATCAACCAGAACTATGGCTACACCTTC.

V usage is TRBV11-2 and J usage is TRBJ2-7; D is ambiguous. CDR1 SGHAT and CDR2 FQNNGV come from the germline V gene. Trimming left V 5 bases short and J 2 bases short, with 7 bases between. This CDR3 has 12 amino acids. CDR3 nucleotide sequence: TGTGCCAGCAGCCTCCTGGCCTACGAGCAGTACTTC. This sequence encodes CASSLLAYEQYF. The full variable domain, with the rest looked up from reference TRBV11-2 and TRBJ2-7, is EAGVAQSPRYKIIEKRQSVAFWCNPISGHATLYWYQQILGQGPKLLIQFQNNGVVDDSQLPKDRFSAERLKGVDSTLKIQPAKLEDSAVYLCASSLLAYEQYFGPGTRLTVT.

The chain uses TRBV12-3 or TRBV12-4 and TRBJ2-7; weak D call: TRBD1 (6 bases). Trimming removed 6 bases at V and 2 bases at J, with 14 bases between. The CDR3 is 14 amino acids. CDR3 DNA sequence: TGTGCCAGCAGGGCTAGTGGACAGACCTACGAGCAGTACTTC. As protein: CASRASGQTYEQYF.

The rearrangement links TRBV27 to TRBJ1-5; D call uncertain. The CDR3 length is 14 residues. Germline CDR1 MNHEY, CDR2 SMNVEV (reference sequence). V lost 2 bases and J lost 3, with 8 bases in between. The CDR3 sequence: CASSLLGINQPQHF. Written as DNA, the CDR3 is TGTGCCAGCAGTTTACTGGGAATCAATCAGCCCCAGCATTTT.

This clonotype was counted ten times or more. The chain employs TRBV24-1 and TRBJ2-1; no clear D. Germline V CDR1 and CDR2: KGHDR, SFDVKD. V gave up 3 bases and J gave up 5 bases, with 7 bases separating them. The CDR3 runs to 13 residues. DNA for the CDR3: TGTGCCACCAGTGATAGCTTCCACAATGAGCAGTTCTTC. It translates to CATSDSFHNEQFF.